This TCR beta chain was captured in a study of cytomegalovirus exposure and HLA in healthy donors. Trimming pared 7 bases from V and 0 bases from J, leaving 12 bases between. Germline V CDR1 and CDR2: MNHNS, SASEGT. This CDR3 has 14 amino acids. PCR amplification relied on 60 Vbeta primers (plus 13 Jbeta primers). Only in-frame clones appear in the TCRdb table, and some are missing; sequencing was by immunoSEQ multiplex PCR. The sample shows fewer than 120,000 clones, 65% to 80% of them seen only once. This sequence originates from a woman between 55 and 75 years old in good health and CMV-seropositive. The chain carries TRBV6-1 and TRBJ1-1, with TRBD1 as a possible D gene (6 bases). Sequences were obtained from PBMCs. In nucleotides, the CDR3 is TGTGCCAGCAACAGGGACCCCATGAACACTGAAGCTTTCTTT. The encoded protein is CASNRDPMNTEAFF.